The 21 T cell receptor beta chains below were found in one sample sequenced in a study of blood T cell repertoires in COVID-19. Measured with immunoSEQ multiplex PCR; TCRdb has only the in-frame clones, and not every one. The profile shows tens of thousands of clones, over 75% of them singletons. Sequenced: peripheral blood. Every receptor here comes from an elderly woman with acute or convalescent COVID-19.

The gene calls are TRBV29-1 and TRBJ2-5; 8 bases line up with TRBD2. The CDR3 is made up of 16 amino acids. J lost 2 bases, V lost 5 bases, and 13 bases had no gene match. Germline lookup yields CDR1 SQVTM and CDR2 ANQGSEA. CDR3 nucleotide sequence: TGCAGCGTTTCGGGAGGGGTAGCGGGAAAACAAGAGACCCAGTACTTC. It is translated as CSVSGGVAGKQETQYF.

V gene TRBV3-1 (or the pseudogene TRBV3-2) combines with J gene TRBJ1-1, with a weak D call TRBD1 (5 bases). Trimming shortened V by 2 bases and J by 1 base, and 11 bases separated the two germline ends. The CDR3 sequence is 15 residues long. Germline CDR1 is LGHDT and CDR2 is YNNKEL (reference sequence). The CDR3 loop reads CASSQNGGRNTEAFF. CDR3 DNA: TGTGCCAGCAGCCAAAACGGGGGGAGGAACACTGAAGCTTTCTTT.

This clone was picked up a small number of times. The chain links TRBV2 to TRBJ1-5; D remains ambiguous. In germline, CDR1 is SNHLY, CDR2 FYNNEI. The CDR3 runs 14 residues. Trimming took off 0 bases at V and 5 bases at J, with 8 bases between the two ends. The CDR3 sequence: CASSEALEYQPQHF. The CDR3 coding sequence is TGTGCCAGCAGTGAAGCGTTAGAGTATCAGCCCCAGCATTTT.

The chain carries TRBV24-1 and TRBJ2-1, with D perhaps TRBD2 (5 bases). The CDR3 runs 14 residues. Germline assignment: CDR1 KGHDR and CDR2 SFDVKD. Trimming took off 9 bases at V and 7 bases at J, with 18 bases between the two ends. The CDR3 region has the DNA TGTGCCACCTCGTCGAGCGGCCCCAGGAATGAGCAGTTCTTC. Encoded protein: CATSSSGPRNEQFF.

The V call is TRBV11-3, the J call TRBJ1-1, with 7 bases identical to TRBD1. This CDR3 has 13 amino acids. J lost 11 bases, V lost 0 bases, and 6 bases had no gene match. The V gene's germline CDR1 is SGHNT and CDR2 YENEEA. The CDR3 nucleotides are TGTGCCAGCAGCTTAGACCCCGGACAGGCGGCTTTCTTT. Residues: CASSLDPGQAAFF.

The chain carries TRBV14 and TRBJ1-2, with a weak D call TRBD1 (5 bases). The V end lost 0 bases, the J end lost 8 bases, and 13 bases lay between the germline ends. The germline V gene encodes CDR1 SGHDN and CDR2 FVKESK. The CDR3 sequence is 14 residues long. CDR3 loop: CASSQDRWGRGYTF. The CDR3 DNA sequence: TGTGCCAGCAGCCAAGATCGTTGGGGCCGGGGCTACACCTTC. Drawing the rest from reference TRBV14 and TRBJ1-2, the complete variable domain is EAGVTQFPSHSVIEKGQTVTLRCDPISGHDNLYWYRRVMGKEIKFLLHFVKESKQDESGMPNNRFLAERTGGTYSTLKVQPAELEDSGVYFCASSQDRWGRGYTFGSGTRLTVV.

V is TRBV6-4 and J is TRBJ2-6, with 8 bases matching TRBD2. Germline V CDR1 and CDR2: MRHNA, SNTAGT. V lost 0 bases, J lost 15 bases, and 4 bases stayed unmatched. This CDR3 is 13 amino acids long. The CDR3 spells CASSDSTGGTLTF. In DNA, the CDR3 is TGTGCCAGCAGTGACTCGACGGGAGGGACCCTGACTTTC.

The chain employs TRBV5-4 and TRBJ2-4; D is unresolved. V was cut by 7 bases and J by 4 bases, with 15 bases left in between. The CDR3 contains 14 residues. CDR1 and CDR2 from the germline V gene are SGHNT and YYREEE (reference sequence). The CDR3 sequence: CASPLQVRKNIQYF. CDR3 nucleotides: TGTGCCAGCCCCCTCCAAGTACGGAAAAACATTCAGTACTTC. The whole variable domain, remainder taken from reference TRBV5-4 and TRBJ2-4, is ETGVTQSPTHLIKTRGQQVTLRCSSQSGHNTVSWYQQALGQGPQFIFQYYREEENGRGNFPPRFSGLQFPNYSSELNVNALELDDSALYLCASPLQVRKNIQYFGAGTRLSVL.

CDR3 bases: TGTGCCAGCACCGCACAGGGTGTGAACATTCAGTACTTC. Its protein product is CASTAQGVNIQYF. The J gene is TRBJ2-4, the V gene TRBV5-6, with D tentatively TRBD1 (6 bases). V lost 6 bases to trimming and J lost 7 bases, with 14 bases between them. Germline CDR1 and CDR2: SGHDT and YYEEEE. The CDR3 contains 13 residues.

The chain recombines TRBV19 with TRBJ2-2; the D is unclear. The CDR3 has 16 residues. The V and J ends lost 3 bases and 5 bases respectively, with 16 bases between them. Germline-derived CDR1 and CDR2 are LNHDA and SQIVND (reference sequence). The CDR3 sequence is CASSMSPGLKTGELFF. CDR3 DNA: TGTGCCAGTAGTATGAGCCCAGGCCTGAAAACCGGGGAGCTGTTTTTT.

The CDR3 sequence is CASSNQDRESEQYF. The CDR3 DNA sequence: TGCGCCAGCAGCAACCAGGACAGGGAATCCGAGCAGTACTTC. The chain uses TRBV5-1 and TRBJ2-7; TRBD1 matches at 8 bases. Looked up from germline, CDR1 is SGHRS and CDR2 is YFSETQ. The CDR3 totals 14 residues. The junction had 9 bases not matched to a gene; V was cut back by 4 bases and J by 6 bases. Full variable domain (outside the CDR3, taken from reference TRBV5-1 and TRBJ2-7): KAGVTQTPRYLIKTRGQQVTLSCSPISGHRSVSWYQQTPGQGLQFLFEYFSETQRNKGNFPGRFSGRQFSNSRSEMNVSTLELGDSALYLCASSNQDRESEQYFGPGTRLTVT.

The rearrangement joins TRBV4-1 to TRBJ2-5; TRBD1 is a possible D gene (6 bases). V lost 3 bases, J lost 4 bases, and 15 bases lay in between. From germline, CDR1 is MGHRA and CDR2 YSYEKL. CDR3 length: 15 residues. Here the CDR3 reads CASSQGEGVRETQYF. The CDR3 region has the DNA TGCGCCAGCAGCCAGGGCGAGGGGGTCCGAGAGACCCAGTACTTC.

This rearrangement joins TRBV15 to TRBJ1-2; D is unresolved. The CDR3 extends over 15 amino acids. V lost 5 bases and J 3 bases, leaving 16 bases between the germline ends. CDR1 is LNHNV and CDR2 is YYDKDF in the germline V gene (reference sequence). CDR3 nucleotide sequence: TGTGCCACCAGCTGGTTGCGAGGCGAAGACTATGGCTACACCTTC. Its translation is CATSWLRGEDYGYTF.

The chain has TRBV6-5 and TRBJ2-3, with D maybe TRBD1 (6 bases). Germline V gene sequence: CDR1 MNHEY, CDR2 SVGAGI. There are 16 residues in the CDR3. Trimming left V 4 bases short and J 1 base short, with 15 bases between. DNA of the CDR3: TGTGCCAGCAGTTCCTTGGGGGCCAGGGGCACAGATACGCAGTATTTT. Translation gives CASSSLGARGTDTQYF.

The V and J genes are TRBV4-1 and TRBJ1-4; maybe TRBD1 (6 bases). The length of the CDR3 is 14 residues. The V end lost 7 bases, the J end lost 4 bases, and 13 bases lay between the germline ends. Germline CDR1 and CDR2: MGHRA and YSYEKL. CDR3 sequence: CASTPTGGNEKLFF. CDR3 sequence (DNA): TGCGCCAGCACCCCGACAGGCGGTAATGAAAAACTGTTTTTT.

This chain connects TRBV6-5 to TRBJ2-2; D is unresolved. Germline CDR1 reads MNHEY; CDR2 reads SVGAGI. The CDR3 extends over 15 amino acids. Trimming took off 5 bases at V and 4 bases at J, with 14 bases between the two ends. DNA for the CDR3: TGTGCCAGCAGTCCCCCCGGTAGAGGCACCGGGGAGCTGTTTTTT. Protein: CASSPPGRGTGELFF.

The rearrangement uses TRBV7-2 and TRBJ2-2; 8 nucleotides agree with TRBD1. V trimming: 2 bases; J trimming: 6 bases; junction bases outside the gene matches: 2. The length of the CDR3 is 14 residues. Germline CDR1 and CDR2: SGHTA and FQGNSA. The CDR3 protein is CASSLQGASGELFF. The CDR3 bases are TGTGCCAGCAGCTTACAGGGGGCATCCGGGGAGCTGTTTTTT. The full variable domain, rest sourced from reference TRBV7-2 and TRBJ2-2, is GAGVSQSPSNKVTEKGKDVELRCDPISGHTALYWYRQSLGQGLEFLIYFQGNSAPDKSGLPSDRFSAERTGGSVSTLTIQRTQQEDSAVYLCASSLQGASGELFFGEGSRLTVL.

A remark on this clone: The same CDR3 also results from other DNA sequences found in this sample. The V gene is TRBV7-9, the J gene TRBJ1-1; D call uncertain. The length of the CDR3 is 12 residues. Trimming removed 2 bases at V and 4 bases at J, with 5 bases between. CDR1 and CDR2 from the germline V gene are SEHNR and FQNEAQ (reference sequence). This CDR3 reads CASSLSSTEAFF. The DNA of the CDR3 is TGTGCCAGCAGCTTATCCAGCACTGAAGCTTTCTTT. The full variable domain, rest sourced from reference TRBV7-9 and TRBJ1-1, is DTGVSQNPRHKITKRGQNVTFRCDPISEHNRLYWYRQTLGQGPEFLTYFQNEAQLEKSRLLSDRFSAERPKGSFSTLEIQRTEQGDSAMYLCASSLSSTEAFFGQGTRLTVV.

This CDR3 is CATMGQGRTNEKLFF. CDR3 nucleotides: TGTGCCACCATGGGACAGGGGAGAACTAATGAAAAACTGTTTTTT. V is TRBV19 and J is TRBJ1-4, with TRBD1 matching over 10 bases. CDR3 size: 15 residues. J lost 1 base, V lost 10 bases, and 6 bases had no gene match. Germline CDR1 and CDR2: LNHDA and SQIVND (reference sequence).

V gene TRBV5-1 combines with J gene TRBJ2-1; D is possibly TRBD2 (6 bases). The CDR3 length is 16 residues. Germline CDR1 reads SGHRS; CDR2 reads YFSETQ. The V end was cut by 4 bases, the J end by 0 bases, with 14 bases between. The CDR3 spells CASSPSAFTSYNEQFF. The CDR3 DNA follows: TGCGCCAGCAGCCCTAGCGCTTTTACCTCCTACAATGAGCAGTTCTTC.

Details on this clone: The same CDR3 can be traced to other DNA sequences in this sample. This chain joins TRBV2 and TRBJ2-1; 10 bases line up with TRBD2. CDR1 and CDR2 (germline): SNHLY, FYNNEI. J gave up 4 bases and V 8 bases, and 2 bases lay outside the gene matches. This CDR3 is built from 13 residues. CDR3 in amino acids: CASGLAEYNEQFF. The CDR3 nucleotides are TGTGCCAGCGGACTAGCGGAATACAATGAGCAGTTCTTC.